This entry describes one TCR beta chain. The entry originates in a study of shared clonotypes between healthy human individuals. Assay used: immunoSEQ multiplex PCR; TCRdb lists only in-frame clones, some missing. The table records more than 2,000,000 clones, roughly 93% of them present only once. There are 12 residues in the CDR3. V was shortened by 0 bases and J by 6 bases, with 7 bases between the two germline ends. Germline V gene sequence: CDR1 SGHRS, CDR2 YFSETQ. Source material: naive CD4+ T cells from PBMCs. Subset: CD45RA+ positively selected. V is TRBV5-1 and J is TRBJ2-7, with a weak D call TRBD1 (5 bases). The receptor was derived from a man between 18 and 29 years old in good health. Some clones in this sample may be carry-over from other donors' samples. The CDR3 spells CASSLDGAEQYF. The CDR3 bases are TGCGCCAGCAGCTTGGATGGGGCCGAGCAGTACTTC.